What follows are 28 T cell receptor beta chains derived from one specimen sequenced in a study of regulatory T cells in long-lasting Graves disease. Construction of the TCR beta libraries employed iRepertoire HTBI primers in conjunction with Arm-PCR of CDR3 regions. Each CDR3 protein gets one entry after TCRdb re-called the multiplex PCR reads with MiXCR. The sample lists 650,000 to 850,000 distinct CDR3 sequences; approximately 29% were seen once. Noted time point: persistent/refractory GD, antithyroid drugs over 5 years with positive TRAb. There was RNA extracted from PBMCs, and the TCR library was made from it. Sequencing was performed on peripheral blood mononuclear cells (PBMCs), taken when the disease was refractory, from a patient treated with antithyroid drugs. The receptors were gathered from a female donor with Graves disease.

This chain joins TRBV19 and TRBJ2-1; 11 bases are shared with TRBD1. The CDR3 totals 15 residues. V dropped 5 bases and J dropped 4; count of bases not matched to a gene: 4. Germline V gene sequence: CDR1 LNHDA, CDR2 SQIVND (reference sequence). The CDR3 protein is CASSSRDRGYNEQFF. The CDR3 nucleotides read TGTGCCAGTAGTTCCCGGGACAGGGGGTACAATGAGCAGTTCTTC.

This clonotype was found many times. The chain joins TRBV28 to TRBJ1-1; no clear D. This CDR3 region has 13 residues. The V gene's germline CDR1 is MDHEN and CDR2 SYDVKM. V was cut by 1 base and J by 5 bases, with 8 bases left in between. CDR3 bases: TGTGCCAGCAGTTTATTGTTTCTGACTGAAGCTTTCTTT. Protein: CASSLLFLTEAFF.

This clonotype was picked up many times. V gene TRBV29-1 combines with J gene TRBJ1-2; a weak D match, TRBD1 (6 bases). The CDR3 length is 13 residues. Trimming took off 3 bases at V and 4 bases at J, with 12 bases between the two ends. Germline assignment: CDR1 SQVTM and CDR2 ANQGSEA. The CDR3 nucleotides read TGCAGCGTTGACAGGGGTGTTCTCTATGGCTACACCTTC. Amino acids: CSVDRGVLYGYTF. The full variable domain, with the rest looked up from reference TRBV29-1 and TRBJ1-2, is SAVISQKPSRDICQRGTSLTIQCQVDSQVTMMFWYRQQPGQSLTLIATANQGSEATYESGFVIDKFPISRPNLTFSTLTVSNMSPEDSSIYLCSVDRGVLYGYTFGSGTRLTVV.

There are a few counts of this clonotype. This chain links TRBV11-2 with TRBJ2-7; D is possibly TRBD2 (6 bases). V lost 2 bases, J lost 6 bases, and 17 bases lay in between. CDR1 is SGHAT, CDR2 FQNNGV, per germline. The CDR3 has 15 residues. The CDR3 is CASSLSAGKGFEQYF. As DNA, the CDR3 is TGTGCCAGCAGCTTAAGTGCGGGAAAGGGGTTCGAGCAGTACTTC.

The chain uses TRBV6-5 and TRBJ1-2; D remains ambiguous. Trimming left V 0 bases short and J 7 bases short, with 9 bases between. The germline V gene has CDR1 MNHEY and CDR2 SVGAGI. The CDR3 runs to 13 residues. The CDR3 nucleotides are TGTGCCAGCAGTTACTCGGGAGTGTCTGGCTACACCTTC. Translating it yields CASSYSGVSGYTF.

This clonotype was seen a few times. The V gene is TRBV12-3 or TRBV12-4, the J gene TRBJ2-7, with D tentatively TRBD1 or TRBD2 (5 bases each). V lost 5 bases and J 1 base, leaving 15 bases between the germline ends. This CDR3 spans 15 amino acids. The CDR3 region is CASSPIGAASYEQYF. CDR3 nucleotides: TGTGCCAGCAGTCCCATCGGGGCAGCGTCCTACGAGCAGTACTTC.

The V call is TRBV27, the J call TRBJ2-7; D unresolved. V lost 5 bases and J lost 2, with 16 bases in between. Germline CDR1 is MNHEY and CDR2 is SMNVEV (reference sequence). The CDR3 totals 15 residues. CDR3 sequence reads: CASSEVGPPTYEQYF. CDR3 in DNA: TGTGCCAGCAGTGAAGTCGGACCCCCAACCTACGAGCAGTACTTC.

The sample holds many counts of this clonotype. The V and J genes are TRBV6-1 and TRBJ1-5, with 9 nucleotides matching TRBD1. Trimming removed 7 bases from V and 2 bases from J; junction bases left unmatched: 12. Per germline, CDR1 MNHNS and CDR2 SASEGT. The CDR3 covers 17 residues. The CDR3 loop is CASNLRDRVIGNQPQHF. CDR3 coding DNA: TGTGCCAGCAATCTCCGGGACAGGGTTATTGGCAATCAGCCCCAGCATTTT.

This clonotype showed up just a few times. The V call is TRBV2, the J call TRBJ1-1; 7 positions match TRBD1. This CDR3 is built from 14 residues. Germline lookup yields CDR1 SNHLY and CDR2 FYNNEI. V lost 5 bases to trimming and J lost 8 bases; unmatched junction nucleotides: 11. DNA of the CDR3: TGTGCCAGCAGTAGGGGACAGTACACCTTCGAAGCTTTCTTT. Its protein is CASSRGQYTFEAFF.

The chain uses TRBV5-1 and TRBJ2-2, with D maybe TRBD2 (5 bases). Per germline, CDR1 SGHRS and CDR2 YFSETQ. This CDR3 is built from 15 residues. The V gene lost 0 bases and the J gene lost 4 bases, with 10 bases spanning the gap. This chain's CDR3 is CASSLVVSVTGELFF. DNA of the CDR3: TGCGCCAGCAGCTTGGTGGTTAGCGTCACCGGGGAGCTGTTTTTT.

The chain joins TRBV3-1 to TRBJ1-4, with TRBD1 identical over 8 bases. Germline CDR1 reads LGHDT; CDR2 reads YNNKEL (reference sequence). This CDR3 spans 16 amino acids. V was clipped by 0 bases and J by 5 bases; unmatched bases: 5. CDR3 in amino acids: CASSQDWDRRNEKLFF. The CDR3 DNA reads TGTGCCAGCAGCCAAGATTGGGACAGGAGAAATGAAAAACTGTTTTTT.

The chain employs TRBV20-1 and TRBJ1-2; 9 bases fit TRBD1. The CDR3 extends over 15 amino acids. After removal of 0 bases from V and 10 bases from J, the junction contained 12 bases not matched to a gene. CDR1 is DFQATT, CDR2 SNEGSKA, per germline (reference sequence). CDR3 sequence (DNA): TGCAGTGCTAGAGAGCCCCGGGACAGGGATAAGGACTACACCTTC. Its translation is CSAREPRDRDKDYTF.

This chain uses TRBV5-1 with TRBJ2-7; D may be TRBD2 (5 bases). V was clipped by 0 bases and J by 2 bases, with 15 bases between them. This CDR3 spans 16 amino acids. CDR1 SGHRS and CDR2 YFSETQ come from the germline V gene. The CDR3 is CASSLAALRLPYEQYF. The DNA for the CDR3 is TGCGCCAGCAGCTTGGCCGCGTTACGACTACCCTACGAGCAGTACTTC.

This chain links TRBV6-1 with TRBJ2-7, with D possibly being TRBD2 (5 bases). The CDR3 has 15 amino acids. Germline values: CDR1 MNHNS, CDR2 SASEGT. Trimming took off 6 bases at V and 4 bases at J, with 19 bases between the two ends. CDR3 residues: CASRPTSGFSYEQYF. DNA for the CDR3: TGTGCCAGCAGACCTACAAGCGGATTCAGTTACGAGCAGTACTTC.

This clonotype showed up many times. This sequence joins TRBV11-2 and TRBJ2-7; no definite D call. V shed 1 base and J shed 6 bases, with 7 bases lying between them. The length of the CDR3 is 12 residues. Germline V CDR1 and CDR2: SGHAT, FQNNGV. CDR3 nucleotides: TGTGCCAGCAGCTTAGGCGTATCCGAGCAGTACTTC. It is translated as CASSLGVSEQYF.

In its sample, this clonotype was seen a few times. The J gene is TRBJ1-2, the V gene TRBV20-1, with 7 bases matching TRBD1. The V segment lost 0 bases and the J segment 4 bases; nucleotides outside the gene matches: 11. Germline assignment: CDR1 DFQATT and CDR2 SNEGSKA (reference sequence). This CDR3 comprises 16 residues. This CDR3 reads CSARDGLDRQFYGYTF. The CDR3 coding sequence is TGCAGTGCTAGAGATGGGCTGGACAGGCAATTCTATGGCTACACCTTC.

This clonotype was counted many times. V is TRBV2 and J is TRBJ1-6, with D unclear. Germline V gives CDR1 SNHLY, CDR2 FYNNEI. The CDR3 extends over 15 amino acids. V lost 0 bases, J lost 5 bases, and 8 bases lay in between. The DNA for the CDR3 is TGTGCCAGCAGTGAAGCGCAGGAAAATAATTCACCCCTCCACTTT. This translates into CASSEAQENNSPLHF.

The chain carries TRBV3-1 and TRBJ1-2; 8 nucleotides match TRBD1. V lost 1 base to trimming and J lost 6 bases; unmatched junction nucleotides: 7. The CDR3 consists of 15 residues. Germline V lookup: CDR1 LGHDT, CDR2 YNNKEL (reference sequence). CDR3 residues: CASSQVQGASNGYTF. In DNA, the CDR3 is TGTGCCAGCAGCCAAGTCCAGGGGGCTTCGAATGGCTACACCTTC.

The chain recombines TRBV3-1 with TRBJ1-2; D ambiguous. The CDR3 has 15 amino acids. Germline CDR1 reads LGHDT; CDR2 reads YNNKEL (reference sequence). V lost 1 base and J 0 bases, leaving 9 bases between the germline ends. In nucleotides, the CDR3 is TGTGCCAGCAGCCAAGGGCGGACGGCTAACTATGGCTACACCTTC. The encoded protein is CASSQGRTANYGYTF.

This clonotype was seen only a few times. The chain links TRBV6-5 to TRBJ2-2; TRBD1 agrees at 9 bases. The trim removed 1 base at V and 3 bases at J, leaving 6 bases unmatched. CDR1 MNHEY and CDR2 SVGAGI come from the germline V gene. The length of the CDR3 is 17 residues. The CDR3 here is CASSYYTTGGYTGELFF. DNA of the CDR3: TGTGCCAGCAGTTACTATACGACAGGGGGGTACACCGGGGAGCTGTTTTTT.

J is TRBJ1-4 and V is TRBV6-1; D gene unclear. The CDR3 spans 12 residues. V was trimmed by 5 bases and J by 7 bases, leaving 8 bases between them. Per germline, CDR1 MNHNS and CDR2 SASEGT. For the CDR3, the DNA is TGTGCCAGCAGTACGACTTCTGAAAAACTGTTTTTT. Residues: CASSTTSEKLFF.

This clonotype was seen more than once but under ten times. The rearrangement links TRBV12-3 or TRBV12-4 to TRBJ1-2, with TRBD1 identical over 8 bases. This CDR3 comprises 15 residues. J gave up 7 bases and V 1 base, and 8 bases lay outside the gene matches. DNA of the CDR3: TGTGCCAGCAGTTTAGGGGTCGGACAGGGCGGTGGCTACACCTTC. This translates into CASSLGVGQGGGYTF.

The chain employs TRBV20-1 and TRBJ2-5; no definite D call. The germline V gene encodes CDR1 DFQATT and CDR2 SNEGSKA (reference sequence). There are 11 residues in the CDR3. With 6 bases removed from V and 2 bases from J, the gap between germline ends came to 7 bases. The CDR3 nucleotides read TGCAGTGCAACATTACAAGAGACCCAGTACTTC. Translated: CSATLQETQYF.

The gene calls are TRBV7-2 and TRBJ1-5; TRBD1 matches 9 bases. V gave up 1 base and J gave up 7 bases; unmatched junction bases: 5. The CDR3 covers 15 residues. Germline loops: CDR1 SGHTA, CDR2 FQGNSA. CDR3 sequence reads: CASSLGGTGYQPQHF. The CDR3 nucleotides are TGTGCCAGCAGCTTAGGAGGGACAGGGTACCAGCCCCAGCATTTT.

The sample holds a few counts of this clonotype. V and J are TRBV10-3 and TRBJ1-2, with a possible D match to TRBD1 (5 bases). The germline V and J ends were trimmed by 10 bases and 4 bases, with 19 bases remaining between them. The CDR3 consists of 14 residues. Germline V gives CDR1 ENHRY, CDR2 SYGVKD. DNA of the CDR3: TGTGCCACAAGATTGGGGGGGGGAAGCTATGGCTACACCTTC. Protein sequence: CATRLGGGSYGYTF.

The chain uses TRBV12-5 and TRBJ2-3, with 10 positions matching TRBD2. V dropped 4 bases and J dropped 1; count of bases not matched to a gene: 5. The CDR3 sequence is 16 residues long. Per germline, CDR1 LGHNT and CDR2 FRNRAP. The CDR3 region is CASGSPSGSRTDTQYF. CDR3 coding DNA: TGTGCTAGTGGTTCCCCTAGCGGGAGCCGCACAGATACGCAGTATTTT. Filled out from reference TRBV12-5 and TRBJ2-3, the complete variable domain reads DARVTQTPRHKVTEMGQEVTMRCQPILGHNTVFWYRQTMMQGLELLAYFRNRAPLDDSGMPKDRFSAEMPDATLATLKIQPSEPRDSAVYFCASGSPSGSRTDTQYFGPGTRLTVL.

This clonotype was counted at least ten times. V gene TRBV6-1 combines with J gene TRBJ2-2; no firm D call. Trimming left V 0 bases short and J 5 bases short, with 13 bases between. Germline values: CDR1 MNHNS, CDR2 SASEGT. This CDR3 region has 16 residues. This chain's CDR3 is CASSEAPGRLTGELFF. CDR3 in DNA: TGTGCCAGCAGTGAAGCGCCCGGGCGGTTGACCGGGGAGCTGTTTTTT.

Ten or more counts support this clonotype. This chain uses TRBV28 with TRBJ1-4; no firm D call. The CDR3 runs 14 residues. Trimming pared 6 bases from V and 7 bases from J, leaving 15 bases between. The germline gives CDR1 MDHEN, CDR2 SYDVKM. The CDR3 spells CASSPAFEPEKLFF. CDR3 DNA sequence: TGTGCCAGCAGCCCCGCCTTTGAGCCTGAAAAACTGTTTTTT.